This entry lists 8 T cell receptor beta chains sequenced from one sample in a study of cytotoxic CD8 clonotypes in ibrutinib-treated CLL. Repertoires were generated with immunoSEQ multiplex PCR, while TCRdb's copy carries only in-frame clones and drops some. The repertoire includes tens of thousands of clones, around 63% of them detected once, and around a quarter sits in the top ten. Sequencing used PBMCs, obtained before ibrutinib treatment. These receptor sequences come from a human donor with chronic lymphocytic leukemia.

The J gene is TRBJ2-6, the V gene TRBV7-9; D is uncertain. V was clipped by 0 bases and J by 2 bases, with 8 bases between them. CDR1 and CDR2 from the germline V gene are SEHNR and FQNEAQ (reference sequence). This CDR3 is 16 amino acids long. The CDR3: CASSLALVTGANVLTF. The CDR3 DNA reads as TGTGCCAGCAGCTTAGCTCTCGTTACTGGGGCCAACGTCCTGACTTTC.

This rearrangement joins TRBV6-1 to TRBJ2-1, with 11 bases matching TRBD1. Germline assignment: CDR1 MNHNS and CDR2 SASEGT. This CDR3 has 15 amino acids. Trimming at V came to 2 bases and at J to 9 bases, leaving 6 bases not matched to a gene. This CDR3 is CASSESGQGVGEQFF. The CDR3, as DNA: TGTGCCAGCAGTGAATCGGGACAGGGGGTGGGTGAGCAGTTCTTC.

The genes are TRBV4-3 and TRBJ1-4; D might be TRBD1 (6 bases). Germline lookup yields CDR1 LGHNA and CDR2 YSLEER. The length of the CDR3 is 13 residues. V gave up 3 bases and J gave up 7 bases, with 9 bases separating them. This CDR3 is CASSHGGGEKLFF. The DNA for the CDR3 is TGCGCCAGCAGCCACGGGGGCGGTGAAAAACTGTTTTTT.

This chain uses TRBV6-5 with TRBJ1-1, with D uncertain. V was cut by 5 bases and J by 0 bases, with 7 bases left in between. The CDR3 length is 13 residues. The germline CDR1 and CDR2 sequences are MNHEY and SVGAGI. CDR3 nucleotide sequence: TGTGCCAGCAGTCGACCGATGAACACTGAAGCTTTCTTT. Translating it yields CASSRPMNTEAFF.

The chain uses TRBV7-2 and TRBJ2-3; a possible D gene is TRBD1 (6 bases). Germline V gives CDR1 SGHTA, CDR2 FQGNSA. Trimming stripped 1 base from V and 4 bases from J, with 15 bases between. The CDR3 covers 16 residues. This CDR3 is CASSLVLGGASDTQYF. CDR3 nucleotide sequence: TGTGCCAGCAGCTTAGTCCTTGGGGGCGCTTCAGATACGCAGTATTTT.

V usage is TRBV29-1 and J usage is TRBJ2-7; 13 bases match TRBD2. J gave up 4 bases and V 6 bases, and 3 bases lay outside the gene matches. The germline gives CDR1 SQVTM, CDR2 ANQGSEA. The CDR3 runs 13 residues. As DNA, the CDR3 is TGCAGCGTGGGACTAGCGGGAAAATACGAGCAGTACTTC. It specifies CSVGLAGKYEQYF.

The chain recombines TRBV28 with TRBJ2-7; 9 positions agree with TRBD1. This CDR3 spans 14 amino acids. V dropped 6 bases and J dropped 7; count of bases not matched to a gene: 10. The V gene's germline CDR1 is MDHEN and CDR2 SYDVKM. The CDR3 spells CASSLAGTGKEQYF. CDR3 nucleotides: TGTGCCAGCAGCCTGGCCGGGACAGGGAAGGAGCAGTACTTC.

V and J are TRBV30 and TRBJ1-6; the D is unclear. The germline gives CDR1 GTSNPN, CDR2 SVGIG (reference sequence). The length of the CDR3 is 13 residues. Trimming left V 5 bases short and J 4 bases short, with 9 bases between. The CDR3 sequence is CAWGREYNSPLHF. CDR3 DNA: TGTGCCTGGGGCCGGGAGTATAATTCACCCCTCCACTTT.